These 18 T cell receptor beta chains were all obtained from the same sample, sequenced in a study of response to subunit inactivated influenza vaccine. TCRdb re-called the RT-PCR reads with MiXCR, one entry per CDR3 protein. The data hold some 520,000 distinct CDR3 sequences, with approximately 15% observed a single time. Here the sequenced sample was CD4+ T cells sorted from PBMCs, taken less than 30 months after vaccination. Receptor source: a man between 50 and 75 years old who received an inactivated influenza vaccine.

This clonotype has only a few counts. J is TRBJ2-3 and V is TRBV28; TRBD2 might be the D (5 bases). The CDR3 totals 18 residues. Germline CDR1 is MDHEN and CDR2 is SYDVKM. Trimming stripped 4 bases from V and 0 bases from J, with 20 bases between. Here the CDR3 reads CASSWPLWERSSTDTQYF. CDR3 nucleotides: TGTGCCAGCAGTTGGCCCCTTTGGGAGCGGTCGAGCACAGATACGCAGTATTTT.

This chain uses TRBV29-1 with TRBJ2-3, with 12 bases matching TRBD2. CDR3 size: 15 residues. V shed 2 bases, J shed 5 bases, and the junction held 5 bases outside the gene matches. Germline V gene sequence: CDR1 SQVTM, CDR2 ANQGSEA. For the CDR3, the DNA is TGCAGCGTTGAACTAGCGGGAGGGCAGGGAGATACGCAGTATTTT. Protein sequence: CSVELAGGQGDTQYF.

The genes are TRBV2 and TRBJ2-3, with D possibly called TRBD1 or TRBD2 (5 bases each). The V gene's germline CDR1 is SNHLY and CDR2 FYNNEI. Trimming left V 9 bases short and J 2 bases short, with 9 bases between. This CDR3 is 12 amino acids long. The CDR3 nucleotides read TGTGCCAGGGGACGGGACACAGATACGCAGTATTTT. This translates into CARGRDTDTQYF.

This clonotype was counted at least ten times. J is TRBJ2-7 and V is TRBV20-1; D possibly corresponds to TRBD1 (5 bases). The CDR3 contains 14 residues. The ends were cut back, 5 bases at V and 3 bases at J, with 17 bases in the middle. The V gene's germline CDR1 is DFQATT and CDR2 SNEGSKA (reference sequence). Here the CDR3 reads CSAEQVSRSYEQYF. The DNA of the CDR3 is TGCAGTGCTGAACAGGTTTCCAGGAGCTACGAGCAGTACTTC.

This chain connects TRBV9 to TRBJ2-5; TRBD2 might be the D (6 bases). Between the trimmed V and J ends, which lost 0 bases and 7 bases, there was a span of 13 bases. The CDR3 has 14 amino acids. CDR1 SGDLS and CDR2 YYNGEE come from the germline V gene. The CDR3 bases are TGTGCCAGCAGCGTAGAGGCGGGGCGCGGGACCCAGTACTTC. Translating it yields CASSVEAGRGTQYF.

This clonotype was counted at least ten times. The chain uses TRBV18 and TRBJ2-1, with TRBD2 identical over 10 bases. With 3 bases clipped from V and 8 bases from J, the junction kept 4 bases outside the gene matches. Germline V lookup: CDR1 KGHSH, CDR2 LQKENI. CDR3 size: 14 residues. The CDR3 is CASSPGLARDEQFF. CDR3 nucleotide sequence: TGTGCCAGCTCACCGGGACTAGCGAGGGATGAGCAGTTCTTC.

The CDR3 bases are TGCGCCAGCAGCTTGGCGGCGGTCCTCGGTGCCAACGTCCTGACTTTC. Translation: CASSLAAVLGANVLTF. This chain joins TRBV5-1 and TRBJ2-6; D unresolved. The CDR3 has 16 amino acids. Germline CDR1 reads SGHRS; CDR2 reads YFSETQ. With 0 bases removed from V and 7 bases from J, the gap between germline ends came to 14 bases.

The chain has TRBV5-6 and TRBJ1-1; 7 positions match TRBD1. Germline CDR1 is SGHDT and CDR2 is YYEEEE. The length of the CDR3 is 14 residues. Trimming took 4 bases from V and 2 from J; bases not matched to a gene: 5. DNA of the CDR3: TGTGCCAGCAGCCAAACAGGGGTAAACACTGAAGCTTTCTTT. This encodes CASSQTGVNTEAFF.

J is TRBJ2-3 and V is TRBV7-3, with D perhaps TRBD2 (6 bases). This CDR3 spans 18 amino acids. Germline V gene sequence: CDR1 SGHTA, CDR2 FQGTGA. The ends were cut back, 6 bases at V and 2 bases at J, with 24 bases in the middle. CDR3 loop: CASSSDRARGLLTDTQYF. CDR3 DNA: TGTGCCAGCAGTTCCGATCGGGCGAGAGGACTACTCACAGATACGCAGTATTTT.

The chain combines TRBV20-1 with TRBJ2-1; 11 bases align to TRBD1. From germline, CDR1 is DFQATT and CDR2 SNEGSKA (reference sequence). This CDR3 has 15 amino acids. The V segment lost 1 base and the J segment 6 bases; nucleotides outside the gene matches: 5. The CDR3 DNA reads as TGCAGTGCTAGAGGGACAGGGGGCGCTTCCAATGAGCAGTTCTTC. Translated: CSARGTGGASNEQFF.

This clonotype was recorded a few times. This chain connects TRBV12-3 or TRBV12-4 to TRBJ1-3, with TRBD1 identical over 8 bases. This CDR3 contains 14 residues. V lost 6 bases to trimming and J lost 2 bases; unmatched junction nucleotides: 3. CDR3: CASRTGVTGNTIYF. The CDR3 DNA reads TGTGCCAGCAGGACAGGGGTAACTGGAAACACCATATATTTT.

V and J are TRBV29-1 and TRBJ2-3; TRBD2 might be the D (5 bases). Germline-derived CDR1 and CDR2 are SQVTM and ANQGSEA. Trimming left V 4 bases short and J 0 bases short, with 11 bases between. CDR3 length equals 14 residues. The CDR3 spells CSVVSGKSTDTQYF. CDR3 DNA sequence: TGCAGCGTTGTATCCGGGAAGAGCACAGATACGCAGTATTTT.

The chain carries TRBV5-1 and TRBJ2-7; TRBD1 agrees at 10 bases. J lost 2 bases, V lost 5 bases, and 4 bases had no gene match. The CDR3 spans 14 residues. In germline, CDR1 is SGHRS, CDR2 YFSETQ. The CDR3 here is CASRPGQGTYEQYF. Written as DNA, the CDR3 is TGCGCCAGCAGACCGGGACAGGGGACCTACGAGCAGTACTTC.

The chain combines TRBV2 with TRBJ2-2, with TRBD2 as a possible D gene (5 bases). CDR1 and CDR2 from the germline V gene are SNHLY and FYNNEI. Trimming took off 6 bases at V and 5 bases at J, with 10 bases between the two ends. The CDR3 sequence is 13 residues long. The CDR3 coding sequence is TGTGCCAGCAGGGAAACTAGAACCGGGGAGCTGTTTTTT. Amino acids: CASRETRTGELFF.

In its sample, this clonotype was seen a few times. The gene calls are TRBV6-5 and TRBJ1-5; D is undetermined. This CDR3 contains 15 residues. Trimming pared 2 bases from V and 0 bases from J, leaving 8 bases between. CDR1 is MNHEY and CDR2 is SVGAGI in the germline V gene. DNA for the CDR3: TGTGCCAGCAGTTACCTTGCTCATAGCAATCAGCCCCAGCATTTT. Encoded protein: CASSYLAHSNQPQHF.

The CDR3, as DNA: TGTGCCAGCAGTTACTCGAAGGCTAGAGCAGATACGCAGTATTTT. The encoded protein is CASSYSKARADTQYF. The chain uses TRBV6-5 and TRBJ2-3; the D is unclear. The CDR3 has 15 amino acids. Germline loops: CDR1 MNHEY, CDR2 SVGAGI. V shed 0 bases and J shed 4 bases, with 11 bases lying between them.

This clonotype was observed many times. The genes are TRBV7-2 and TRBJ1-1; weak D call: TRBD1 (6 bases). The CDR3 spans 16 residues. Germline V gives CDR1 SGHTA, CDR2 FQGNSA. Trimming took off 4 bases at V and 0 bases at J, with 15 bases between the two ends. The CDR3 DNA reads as TGTGCCAGCAGCTCTCAGGGAGGGGGAATGAACACTGAAGCTTTCTTT. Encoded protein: CASSSQGGGMNTEAFF.

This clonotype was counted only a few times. The CDR3 DNA reads as TGTGCCAGCAGCCCGACAGGGTCTAACTATGGCTACACCTTC. This gives the protein CASSPTGSNYGYTF. This chain links TRBV3-1 with TRBJ1-2; 7 nucleotides agree with TRBD1. The germline V gene has CDR1 LGHDT and CDR2 YNNKEL (reference sequence). V gave up 4 bases and J gave up 0 bases; unmatched junction bases: 2. This CDR3 is 14 amino acids long. Combining the CDR3 with reference TRBV3-1 and TRBJ1-2 gives the whole variable domain DTAVSQTPKYLVTQMGNDKSIKCEQNLGHDTMYWYKQDSKKFLKIMFSYNNKELIINETVPNRFSPKSPDKAHLNLHINSLELGDSAVYFCASSPTGSNYGYTFGSGTRLTVV.